Following are 26 T cell receptor beta chains from one sample sequenced in a study of blood T cell repertoires in COVID-19. Only in-frame clones appear in the TCRdb table, and some are missing; sequencing was by immunoSEQ multiplex PCR. Of 75,000 to 90,000 clones listed, about 85% are singletons. Sequencing used peripheral blood. The receptors here all came from an elderly man with active or convalescent COVID-19.

This sequence joins TRBV13 and TRBJ1-2, with TRBD1 matching 7 bases. V shed 5 bases, J shed 4 bases, and the junction held 7 bases outside the gene matches. This CDR3 has 14 amino acids. The germline CDR1 and CDR2 sequences are PRHDT and FYEKMQ (reference sequence). CDR3 in amino acids: CASSETQGGYGYTF. The CDR3 region has the DNA TGTGCCAGCAGCGAAACGCAGGGGGGCTATGGCTACACCTTC.

The V gene is TRBV5-1, the J gene TRBJ2-5; the D is unclear. Trimming cost V 0 bases and J 0 bases, with 15 bases left between them. This CDR3 has 17 residues. From germline, CDR1 is SGHRS and CDR2 YFSETQ. The chain's CDR3 is CASSLARDNRYQETQYF. CDR3 sequence (DNA): TGCGCCAGCAGCTTGGCACGCGACAATCGCTACCAAGAGACCCAGTACTTC.

This clone was picked up one time. This CDR3 is CAWSAGTHTEKLFF. As DNA, the CDR3 is TGTGCCTGGAGCGCCGGGACACACACTGAAAAACTGTTTTTT. The J gene is TRBJ1-4, the V gene TRBV30, with TRBD1 as a possible D gene (6 bases). Germline V gives CDR1 GTSNPN, CDR2 SVGIG (reference sequence). The V and J ends lost 3 bases and 7 bases respectively, with 15 bases between them. This CDR3 is built from 14 residues. The whole variable domain, filled in from reference TRBV30 and TRBJ1-4, reads SQTIHQWPATLVQPVGSPLSLECTVEGTSNPNLYWYRQAAGRGLQLLFYSVGIGQISSEVPQNLSASRPQDRQFILSSKKLLLSDSGFYLCAWSAGTHTEKLFFGSGTQLSVL.

The sample holds one count of this clone. The chain couples TRBV9 to TRBJ2-1; TRBD2 aligns across 8 bases. The length of the CDR3 is 15 residues. The junction had 5 bases not matched to a gene; V was cut back by 0 bases and J by 6 bases. Looked up from germline, CDR1 is SGDLS and CDR2 is YYNGEE. CDR3 bases: TGTGCCAGCAGCGTAGGAAGCGGGAGTCCCAATGAGCAGTTCTTC. As protein: CASSVGSGSPNEQFF.

V is TRBV30 and J is TRBJ1-1; TRBD1 matches 8 bases. Germline V gene lookup returns CDR1 GTSNPN and CDR2 SVGIG (reference sequence). Trimming took 1 base from V and 2 from J; bases not matched to a gene: 9. This CDR3 comprises 16 residues. The CDR3 is CAWSGLGQGGNTEAFF. CDR3 nucleotide sequence: TGTGCCTGGAGTGGCCTAGGACAGGGTGGAAACACTGAAGCTTTCTTT.

The CDR3: CSASTGQGHSPLHF. The CDR3 nucleotides read TGCAGTGCTAGTACGGGACAGGGTCACTCACCCCTCCACTTT. This chain uses TRBV20-1 with TRBJ1-6; 9 positions agree with TRBD1. The CDR3 spans 14 residues. Germline CDR1 is DFQATT and CDR2 is SNEGSKA (reference sequence). The junction had 7 bases not matched to a gene; V was cut back by 3 bases and J by 10 bases.

This rearrangement joins TRBV9 to TRBJ1-3; no clear D. The CDR3 loop spans 16 amino acids. In germline, CDR1 is SGDLS, CDR2 YYNGEE. The V gene lost 3 bases and the J gene lost 4 bases, with 17 bases spanning the gap. CDR3 coding DNA: TGTGCCAGCAGCGCCTCCAGGCCGGCGGGAGGAAACACCATATATTTT. This codes for CASSASRPAGGNTIYF.

This clone has just one count. The genes are TRBV28 and TRBJ2-7; 8 bases are shared with TRBD1. V was pared by 8 bases and J by 2 bases, with 5 bases of the junction left unmatched. This CDR3 spans 13 amino acids. The V gene's germline CDR1 is MDHEN and CDR2 SYDVKM. The CDR3 is CASGTGGPYEQYV. DNA for the CDR3: TGTGCCAGCGGGACAGGAGGTCCCTACGAGCAGTACGTC.

The chain has TRBV6-6 and TRBJ2-1; possibly TRBD1 for D (5 bases). V lost 6 bases and J 8 bases, leaving 17 bases between the germline ends. The CDR3 loop spans 14 amino acids. Per the germline V gene, CDR1 is MNHNY and CDR2 is SVGAGI (reference sequence). In nucleotides, the CDR3 is TGTGCCAGCAGAGACCTTGGCAGGGTCCATGAGCAGTTCTTC. Its protein is CASRDLGRVHEQFF.

V gene TRBV19 combines with J gene TRBJ2-2; D is uncertain. The CDR3 length is 16 residues. V was pared by 0 bases and J by 5 bases, with 13 bases between. Germline lookup yields CDR1 LNHDA and CDR2 SQIVND (reference sequence). CDR3 DNA sequence: TGTGCCAGTAGTATAGATGGGCAGGCAAGAACCGGGGAGCTGTTTTTT. Translating gives CASSIDGQARTGELFF.

The table lists this clone with a count of one. The rearrangement links TRBV2 to TRBJ2-3, with 7 bases aligning to TRBD2. From germline, CDR1 is SNHLY and CDR2 FYNNEI. V lost 5 bases to trimming and J lost 2 bases; unmatched junction nucleotides: 4. The CDR3 is 14 residues long. CDR3 bases: TGTGCCAGCAGTCGGGACTACCCCACAGATACGCAGTATTTT. Amino acids: CASSRDYPTDTQYF.

The chain combines TRBV16 with TRBJ2-7, with TRBD1 as a possible D gene (5 bases). V lost 2 bases to trimming and J lost 5 bases, with 10 bases between them. This CDR3 is built from 13 residues. In germline, CDR1 is KGHSY, CDR2 FQNENV. This CDR3 is CASSQQGPNEQYV. The CDR3 nucleotides read TGTGCCAGCAGCCAACAGGGTCCTAACGAGCAGTACGTC.

The V gene is TRBV2, the J gene TRBJ1-1; D is possibly TRBD1 (5 bases). Germline V gene lookup returns CDR1 SNHLY and CDR2 FYNNEI. The CDR3 consists of 15 residues. The V end lost 4 bases, the J end lost 0 bases, and 12 bases lay between the germline ends. The CDR3 protein is CASSGQFGMNTEAFF. In DNA form, the CDR3 reads TGTGCCAGCAGTGGACAGTTCGGCATGAACACTGAAGCTTTCTTT. Filled out from reference TRBV2 and TRBJ1-1, the complete variable domain reads EPEVTQTPSHQVTQMGQEVILRCVPISNHLYFYWYRQILGQKVEFLVSFYNNEISEKSEIFDDQFSVERPDGSNFTLKIRSTKLEDSAMYFCASSGQFGMNTEAFFGQGTRLTVV.

The chain couples TRBV19 to TRBJ2-3; 8 bases agree with TRBD2. Germline CDR1 reads LNHDA; CDR2 reads SQIVND (reference sequence). V lost 5 bases and J lost 1; bases outside the gene matches: 5. CDR3 size: 15 residues. The CDR3 nucleotides read TGTGCCAGTAGTGTGGGCGGGGGGCGCACAGATACGCAGTATTTT. It yields the protein CASSVGGGRTDTQYF.

This clone was observed once. V and J are TRBV14 and TRBJ1-1; the D gene is possibly TRBD1 (5 bases). Germline values: CDR1 SGHDN, CDR2 FVKESK. V dropped 4 bases and J dropped 6 bases, with 12 bases sitting between them. The length of the CDR3 is 13 residues. The chain's CDR3 is CASSLIRGSEAFF. CDR3 bases: TGTGCCAGCAGCCTCATTAGGGGTTCTGAAGCTTTCTTT.

The V gene is TRBV24-1, the J gene TRBJ2-3; 9 positions agree with TRBD1. V was pared by 1 base and J by 3 bases, with 4 bases of the junction left unmatched. The CDR3 extends over 16 amino acids. Germline V gene sequence: CDR1 KGHDR, CDR2 SFDVKD. Written as DNA, the CDR3 is TGTGCCACCAGTGATTTACAGGGGGCGAGGACAGATACGCAGTATTTT. It codes for CATSDLQGARTDTQYF.

The genes are TRBV19 and TRBJ1-5, with D tentatively TRBD1 (5 bases). The CDR3 totals 16 residues. The germline V gene encodes CDR1 LNHDA and CDR2 SQIVND (reference sequence). V was shortened by 5 bases and J by 4 bases, with 18 bases between the two germline ends. The CDR3 DNA reads TGTGCCAGTAGTCTCCACACGGGGGGGGGAAATCAGCCCCAGCATTTT. It encodes CASSLHTGGGNQPQHF.

The chain has TRBV30 and TRBJ1-1, with a tentative D call TRBD1 (6 bases). From germline, CDR1 is GTSNPN and CDR2 SVGIG (reference sequence). V lost 5 bases to trimming and J lost 10 bases, with 23 bases between them. CDR3 length: 14 residues. CDR3 sequence: CAWAPRGGGGLAFF. The CDR3 region has the DNA TGTGCCTGGGCCCCAAGGGGGGGAGGTGGATTAGCTTTCTTT.

The sample holds one count of this clone. V usage is TRBV5-1 and J usage is TRBJ2-1; D might be TRBD2 (6 bases). V shed 4 bases and J shed 5 bases, with 10 bases lying between them. CDR1 is SGHRS and CDR2 is YFSETQ in the germline V gene. CDR3 length equals 13 residues. The CDR3, as DNA: TGCGCCAGCAGCCCGGGACTCAACAATGAGCAGTTCTTC. Encoded protein: CASSPGLNNEQFF.

This clone has at least ten counts. The rearrangement uses TRBV2 and TRBJ2-3; 11 nucleotides agree with TRBD2. The trim removed 7 bases at V and 0 bases at J, leaving 6 bases unmatched. CDR3 length: 16 amino acids. Germline values: CDR1 SNHLY, CDR2 FYNNEI. The CDR3 coding sequence is TGTGCCAGCAATCTAGCGGGGGGTAGAAGCACAGATACGCAGTATTTT. It codes for CASNLAGGRSTDTQYF. Together with reference TRBV2 and TRBJ2-3, the CDR3 gives the full variable domain: EPEVTQTPSHQVTQMGQEVILRCVPISNHLYFYWYRQILGQKVEFLVSFYNNEISEKSEIFDDQFSVERPDGSNFTLKIRSTKLEDSAMYFCASNLAGGRSTDTQYFGPGTRLTVL.

The rearrangement joins TRBV7-2 to TRBJ2-5; 11 nucleotides match TRBD2. The J segment lost 0 bases and the V segment lost 3 bases, leaving 3 bases of the junction unmatched. Germline V lookup: CDR1 SGHTA, CDR2 FQGNSA. The CDR3 is 16 amino acids. CDR3 bases: TGTGCCAGCAGCTTCACTAGCGGGGGATACCAAGAGACCCAGTACTTC. Protein: CASSFTSGGYQETQYF.

The chain joins TRBV30 to TRBJ1-3; a weak D match, TRBD1 (6 bases). CDR3 length equals 11 residues. V lost 2 bases and J 9 bases, leaving 8 bases between the germline ends. The germline CDR1 and CDR2 sequences are GTSNPN and SVGIG (reference sequence). The CDR3: CAWSMGATIYF. The CDR3 nucleotides are TGTGCCTGGAGTATGGGGGCCACCATATATTTT.

V usage is TRBV3-1 (or the pseudogene TRBV3-2) and J usage is TRBJ1-4; 9 nucleotides match TRBD1. From germline, CDR1 is LGHDT and CDR2 YNNKEL (reference sequence). Trimming took 4 bases from V and 6 from J; bases not matched to a gene: 9. The length of the CDR3 is 16 residues. DNA for the CDR3: TGTGCCAGCAGCCCAGGGACAGGGTTAAGGGATGAAAAACTGTTTTTT. It translates to CASSPGTGLRDEKLFF.

The CDR3 protein is CASTRQGPGGKLFF. Written as DNA, the CDR3 is TGTGCCAGCACCCGGCAGGGTCCGGGAGGAAAACTGTTTTTT. The chain has TRBV7-2 and TRBJ1-4, with D maybe TRBD1 (5 bases). Trimming cost V 7 bases and J 10 bases, with 19 bases left between them. The CDR3 consists of 14 residues. CDR1 and CDR2 (germline): SGHTA, FQGNSA.

The sample holds one count of this clone. The chain joins TRBV7-6 to TRBJ2-3, with 9 positions matching TRBD2. CDR3 size: 18 residues. V lost 2 bases, J lost 7 bases, and 16 bases stayed unmatched. The germline CDR1 and CDR2 sequences are SGHVS and FNYEAQ. The CDR3 bases are TGTGCCAGCAGCTTACTGGTGCATAGCGGGAGTATGGGGAATACGCAGTATTTT. Encoded protein: CASSLLVHSGSMGNTQYF. Full variable domain (missing parts from reference TRBV7-6 and TRBJ2-3): GAGVSQSPRYKVTKRGQDVALRCDPISGHVSLYWYRQALGQGPEFLTYFNYEAQQDKSGLPNDRFSAERPEGSISTLTIQRTEQRDSAMYRCASSLLVHSGSMGNTQYFGPGTRLTVL.

The chain uses TRBV15 and TRBJ2-3, with D uncertain. The germline CDR1 and CDR2 sequences are LNHNV and YYDKDF (reference sequence). CDR3 length: 14 amino acids. V was pared by 0 bases and J by 0 bases, with 4 bases between. The CDR3 protein is CATSRDLSTDTQYF. The CDR3 DNA is TGTGCCACCAGCAGAGATCTGAGCACAGATACGCAGTATTTT.